The clone carrying this T cell receptor (beta chain) is medium-sized (0.01 to 0.1%). Its antigen is not identified. Whenever a sequencing run was performed, it yielded over 170 million TCR-beta sequences from 15-18 subjects. TCRdb fed the 5' RACE reads into MiXCR, producing one record per CDR3 protein. The table lists approximately 70,000 distinct CDR3 sequences, roughly 10% of them singletons. The data originate from a study of neurological immune-mediated disorders. Study observations and caveats: TCR-beta repertoires seemed private in all groups, with no expanded CDR3 amino acid sequences shared.

Time point defined: longitudinal time-point 1 (baseline). Volunteers from a blood bank in Maryland, USA, made up the healthy controls. Sequenced material: PBMCs. This sequence was found in a man between 25 and 39 years old in good health.

Here the CDR3 reads CAISERQGSQPQHF. Here the CDR3 DNA reads TGTGCCATCAGTGAAAGACAGGGAAGTCAGCCCCAGCATTTT. The chain recombines TRBV10-3 with TRBJ1-5; 7 nucleotides agree with TRBD1. Losses at the gene ends were 3 bases for V and 6 bases for J; bases not matched to a gene: 5. The CDR3 sequence is 14 residues long. Germline values: CDR1 ENHRY, CDR2 SYGVKD.